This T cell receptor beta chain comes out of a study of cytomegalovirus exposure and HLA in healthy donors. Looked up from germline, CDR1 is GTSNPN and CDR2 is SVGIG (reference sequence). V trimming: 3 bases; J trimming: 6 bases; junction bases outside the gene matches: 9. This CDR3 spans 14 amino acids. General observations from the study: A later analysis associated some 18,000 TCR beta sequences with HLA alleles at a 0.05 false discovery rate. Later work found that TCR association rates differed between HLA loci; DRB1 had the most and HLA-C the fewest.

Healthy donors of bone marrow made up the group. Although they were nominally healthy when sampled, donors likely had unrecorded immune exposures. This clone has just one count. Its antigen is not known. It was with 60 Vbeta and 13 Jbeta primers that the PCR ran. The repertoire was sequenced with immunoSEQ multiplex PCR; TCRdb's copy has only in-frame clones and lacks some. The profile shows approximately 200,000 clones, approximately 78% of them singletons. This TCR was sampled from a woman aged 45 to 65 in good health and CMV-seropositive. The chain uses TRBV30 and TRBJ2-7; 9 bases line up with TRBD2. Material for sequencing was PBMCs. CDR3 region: CAWRASGVSSEQYF. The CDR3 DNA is TGTGCCTGGAGGGCTAGCGGGGTTTCGAGCGAGCAGTACTTC.